Listed below are T cell receptor beta chains from one sample, sequenced in a study of blood T cell repertoires in COVID-19. The data were produced by immunoSEQ multiplex PCR, yet TCRdb's version contains in-frame clones alone and is incomplete. Of 200,000 to 300,000 clones listed, roughly 84% are singletons. Material for sequencing was peripheral blood. These receptors all stem from a middle-aged woman who had recovered from COVID-19. CDR3s leave out the opening cysteine and the closing phenylalanine or tryptophan. Clone sizes are given selectively: once, few, many, or a class where the clone is expanded.

clone_size: few; v_call: TRBV28; j_call: TRBJ1-1; cdr3_aa: ASSRKQGRTEAF
clone_size: .; v_call: TRBV2; j_call: TRBJ1-1; cdr3_aa: ASSEGGGGWSYEAF
clone_size: .; v_call: TRBV6-5; j_call: TRBJ1-6; cdr3_aa: ASSYSGVNFSPLH
clone_size: .; v_call: TRBV3-1/TRBV3-2; j_call: TRBJ1-6; cdr3_aa: ASSQGPIQSLH
clone_size: .; v_call: TRBV4-2; j_call: TRBJ2-1; cdr3_aa: ASSQDSGGASYEQF
clone_size: .; v_call: TRBV2; j_call: TRBJ1-1; cdr3_aa: ASKGQENTEAF
clone_size: .; v_call: TRBV5-1; j_call: TRBJ2-7; cdr3_aa: ASSLQGPPSYEQY
clone_size: .; v_call: TRBV29-1; j_call: TRBJ2-5; cdr3_aa: SVATTGDGGTQY
clone_size: .; v_call: TRBV6-6; j_call: TRBJ1-5; cdr3_aa: ASSPTTVAGNQPQH
clone_size: .; v_call: TRBV6-6; j_call: TRBJ2-3; cdr3_aa: ASARGASTDTQY
clone_size: .; v_call: TRBV11-2; j_call: TRBJ1-3; cdr3_aa: ASSPAGPVGNTIY
clone_size: .; v_call: TRBV28; j_call: TRBJ1-1; cdr3_aa: ASRETGVRGPRGDTEAF
clone_size: .; v_call: TRBV23-1; j_call: TRBJ2-1; cdr3_aa: ASSQSASGGDEQF
clone_size: .; v_call: TRBV27; j_call: TRBJ2-7; cdr3_aa: ASSSRRTGFFEQY
clone_size: .; v_call: TRBV5-6; j_call: TRBJ1-6; cdr3_aa: ASSLAQNNSPLH
clone_size: .; v_call: TRBV10-3; j_call: TRBJ2-1; cdr3_aa: AISPGVGSYNEQF
clone_size: .; v_call: TRBV5-6; j_call: TRBJ2-7; cdr3_aa: ASSVGWGGGYEQY
clone_size: .; v_call: TRBV6-5; j_call: TRBJ2-1; cdr3_aa: ASRASKNEQF
clone_size: .; v_call: TRBV6-1; j_call: TRBJ2-7; cdr3_aa: ASSGDREYEQY
clone_size: .; v_call: TRBV3-1/TRBV3-2; j_call: TRBJ1-1; cdr3_aa: ASSYRGTEAF
clone_size: .; v_call: TRBV5-1; j_call: TRBJ2-5; cdr3_aa: ASSSGTDKETQY
clone_size: once; v_call: TRBV2; j_call: TRBJ1-1; cdr3_aa: ASNNAGGNTEAF
clone_size: .; v_call: TRBV6-5; j_call: TRBJ2-7; cdr3_aa: ASRTRDRAAEQY
clone_size: .; v_call: TRBV4-1; j_call: TRBJ1-2; cdr3_aa: ASSRLTRDSLAGYGYT
clone_size: .; v_call: TRBV29-1; j_call: TRBJ2-1; cdr3_aa: SVTLGLAGAYNEQF
clone_size: .; v_call: TRBV5-6; j_call: TRBJ1-1; cdr3_aa: ASSILQARGTEAF
clone_size: .; v_call: TRBV11-3; j_call: TRBJ2-6; cdr3_aa: ASSLGGTGSGANVLT
clone_size: few; v_call: TRBV5-1; j_call: TRBJ2-3; cdr3_aa: ASSLVGVGGDTQY
clone_size: .; v_call: TRBV7-8; j_call: TRBJ2-7; cdr3_aa: ASTLTRGSYEQY
clone_size: .; v_call: TRBV11-3; j_call: TRBJ2-7; cdr3_aa: ASNPGQAGYEQY
clone_size: .; v_call: TRBV11-2; j_call: TRBJ1-6; cdr3_aa: ASSLDLAVHLH
clone_size: .; v_call: TRBV7-9; j_call: TRBJ2-1; cdr3_aa: ASSLERHEQF
clone_size: .; v_call: TRBV4-2; j_call: TRBJ1-2; cdr3_aa: ASSPLLARSYYGYT
clone_size: .; v_call: TRBV3-1/TRBV3-2; j_call: TRBJ1-5; cdr3_aa: ASSQGGTVNQPQH
clone_size: .; v_call: TRBV6-5; j_call: TRBJ1-6; cdr3_aa: ASSYGTDSYNSPLH
clone_size: .; v_call: TRBV24-1; j_call: TRBJ2-5; cdr3_aa: ATSDLRRGGDQETQY
clone_size: .; v_call: TRBV18; j_call: TRBJ1-2; cdr3_aa: ASSPSPSGEVGGYT